Listed below are T cell receptor beta chains from one sample, sequenced in a study of T cell clones after liver transplantation. Sequenced by immunoSEQ multiplex PCR; TCRdb stores in-frame clones only, minus some. The table shows some 20,000 clones, with approximately 80% occurring only once. Here the sequenced sample was CD8+ T cells from blood, taken 54 months after liver transplant. Receptor source: a human patient who received a liver transplant. The graft donor may be the source of some T cells. Each CDR3 is given with its conserved first and last residue. A D gene is named only where the DNA matches it firmly. Clone size, where shown, is once, few, many, or a class for clones that have expanded.

j_call	v_call	d_call	clone_size	cdr3_nt	cdr3_aa
TRBJ1-1	TRBV29-1	-	few	TGCAGCGTTGAATTAGTGGGCGAAGCTTTCTTT	CSVELVGEAFF
TRBJ2-7	TRBV30	-	once	TGTGCCTGGAATTTAGGGCGGCACGAGCAGTACTTC	CAWNLGRHEQYF
TRBJ1-1	TRBV9	-	once	TGTGCCAGCAGCGCCAACCCACAGCGGGGGGAGAACACTGAAGCTTTCTTT	CASSANPQRGENTEAFF
TRBJ1-5	TRBV27	-	-	TGTGCCAGCAGTTATTCAGGTAGCAATCAGCCCCAGCATTTT	CASSYSGSNQPQHF
TRBJ2-7	TRBV6-5	-	-	TGTGCCAGCAGTTTCGGGAACAGTGCCTACGAGCAGTACTTC	CASSFGNSAYEQYF
TRBJ2-1	TRBV13	TRBD1	-	TGTGCCAGCAGCTCACTTCGACAGGGGGGGTCCTACAATGAGCAGTTCTTC	CASSSLRQGGSYNEQFF
TRBJ2-1	TRBV29-1	-	few	TGCAGCGTTGAGTACAATGAGCAGTTCTTC	CSVEYNEQFF
TRBJ2-1	TRBV10-3	-	few	TGTGCCATCAGTGAGTCGAATAATGAGCAGTTCTTC	CAISESNNEQFF
TRBJ2-2	TRBV5-6	-	once	TGTGCCAGCAGCTTGGGGTTTGCAGGGAAGTTTACCGGGGAGCTGTTTTTT	CASSLGFAGKFTGELFF
TRBJ2-2	TRBV7-9	-	medium-sized	TGTGCCAGCAGCTTACCGAACACCGGGGAGCTGTTTTTT	CASSLPNTGELFF
TRBJ2-2	TRBV6-1	-	-	TGTGCCAGCACCAGGGGGGGACCCGGGGAGCTGTTTTTT	CASTRGGPGELFF
TRBJ1-6	TRBV27	TRBD1	few	TGTGCCAGCAGCCTCTACCGGACAGGGAATAATTCACCCCTCCACTTT	CASSLYRTGNNSPLHF
TRBJ2-3	TRBV27	-	-	TGTGCCAGCAGTTTAACGGCTGGGGACGGCGTCGCGCAGTATTTT	CASSLTAGDGVAQYF
TRBJ1-1	TRBV27	-	-	TGTGCCAGCAGTTTATTTGGGGGGTCTGAAGCTTTCTTT	CASSLFGGSEAFF
TRBJ1-6	TRBV11-2	-	-	TGTGCCAGCAGCTTGGAGGGTTCGGGTTCACCCCTCCACTTT	CASSLEGSGSPLHF
TRBJ1-5	TRBV2	TRBD1	-	TGTGCCAGCAGTTCCGGGACAGGGAGCAACAATCAGCCCCAGCATTTT	CASSSGTGSNNQPQHF
TRBJ2-2	TRBV28	-	once	TGTGCCAGCAGCCCTATTTTAAACACCGGGGAGCTGTTTTTT	CASSPILNTGELFF
TRBJ1-2	TRBV1	-	-	TGCACCAGCAGCTGGACGGGTTGTGCGAAAGACCTATGGCTACACTTC	CTSSWTGCAKDLWLHF
TRBJ2-5	TRBV11-2	-	-	TGTGCCAGCAGCTTCTCAGAGACCCAGTACTTC	CASSFSETQYF
TRBJ2-7	TRBV7-9	-	-	TGTGCCAGCACCTCACCACAGGGTTACGAGCAGTACTTC	CASTSPQGYEQYF
TRBJ2-2	TRBV30	TRBD2	-	TGTGGCAGTGGCGGGGGATACACCGGGGAGCTGTTTTTT	CGSGGGYTGELFF
TRBJ2-1	TRBV7-9	-	-	TGTGCCAGCAGCCCAGCGGGGGACAGCCCTACGGATGAGCAGTTCTTC	CASSPAGDSPTDEQFF
TRBJ2-2	TRBV11-3	-	-	TGTGCCAGCAGCCCGAGGCAAGGGTATGGCGGGGAGCTGTTTTTT	CASSPRQGYGGELFF
TRBJ1-1	TRBV6-5	-	-	TGTGCCAGCACCGCAAATCGGAACACTGAAGCTTTCTTT	CASTANRNTEAFF
TRBJ2-1	TRBV27	-	few	TGTGCCAGCAGTCTATTAGCGGCGGGGCCGTACAATGAGCAGTTCTTC	CASSLLAAGPYNEQFF
TRBJ1-2	TRBV28	TRBD1	-	TGTGCCAGCAGTTTAGTACTACAGGGGGGCTACACCTTC	CASSLVLQGGYTF
TRBJ2-7	TRBV27	TRBD1	-	TGTGCCAGCGGCTCCGGGACAGGCTACGAGCAGTACTTC	CASGSGTGYEQYF
TRBJ2-2	TRBV27	-	once	TGTGCCAGTAGTCGTCTCCCCGGTTTGAACACCGGGGAGCTGTTTTTT	CASSRLPGLNTGELFF
TRBJ2-7	TRBV21-1	-	-	TGTGCCAGCAGCAAACGGTCGGGCAGAAACTACGAGCAGTACTTC	CASSKRSGRNYEQYF
TRBJ2-1	TRBV14	-	-	TGTGCCAGCAGCCGACAAGGAGTCTACAATGAGCAGTTCTTC	CASSRQGVYNEQFF
TRBJ1-1	TRBV27	TRBD1	-	TGTGCCAGCAGTCTCGGGACAGGGTGGGAAGCTTTCTTT	CASSLGTGWEAFF
TRBJ2-7	TRBV25-1	-	-	TGTGCCAGCAGTGAGGGCCAGGGGAGATACGAGCAGTACTTC	CASSEGQGRYEQYF
TRBJ1-1	TRBV19	-	-	TGTGCCAGTAGTAACCAGGTGACTCAGATGAACACTGAAGCTTTCTTT	CASSNQVTQMNTEAFF
TRBJ1-1	TRBV30	-	-	TGTGCCTGGAGTGGATCCGGGACAGAAGCTTTCTTT	CAWSGSGTEAFF
TRBJ1-1	TRBV27	-	-	TGTGCCAGCAGTTTACAGGGGACGAACACTGAAGCTTTCTTT	CASSLQGTNTEAFF
TRBJ2-5	TRBV4-1	-	-	TGCGCCAGCAGCCAAGCAGGATCCCAAGAGACCCAGTACTTC	CASSQAGSQETQYF
TRBJ2-5	TRBV7-9	-	-	TGTGCCAGCAGCTTAATCGGGGCGGGGGCCTGGGAGACCCAGTACTTC	CASSLIGAGAWETQYF
TRBJ1-1	TRBV11-2	-	-	TGTGCCAGCAGCCCAGCGAGGGGGAACACTGAAGCTTTCTTT	CASSPARGNTEAFF